The rows below give T cell receptor beta chains drawn from one sample of a study of blood T cell repertoires in COVID-19. Some clones are missing from TCRdb's copy, which holds only in-frame ones; the method was immunoSEQ multiplex PCR. The sample lists about 370,000 clones, around 87% occurring once. The sample taken for sequencing was PBMCs or T cells enriched from blood (not recorded which). The source of these receptors is a man between 18 and 35 years old who had recovered from COVID-19. Each CDR3 is given with its conserved first and last residue. Each record gives: V gene, CDR3 protein.

V gene: TRBV28
CDR3 protein: CASSFRGTRRGKYF

V gene: TRBV7-8
CDR3 protein: CASSLAIAGGYNEQFF

V gene: TRBV3-1/TRBV3-2
CDR3 protein: CASSQGSGVLDTQYF

V gene: TRBV5-6
CDR3 protein: CASRSGRKLYEQYF

V gene: TRBV19
CDR3 protein: CASSTTWRGSYNEQFF

V gene: TRBV12-3/TRBV12-4
CDR3 protein: CASSLPGYGYTF

V gene: TRBV27
CDR3 protein: CASSFGGARYEQYF

V gene: TRBV27
CDR3 protein: CASSLISRGLDSPLHF

V gene: TRBV12-3/TRBV12-4
CDR3 protein: CASSLTTGETQYF

V gene: TRBV14
CDR3 protein: CASSQGLSAGEKLFF

V gene: TRBV27
CDR3 protein: CASSIYGDTQYF

V gene: TRBV7-2
CDR3 protein: CASSRTGDTQYF

V gene: TRBV9
CDR3 protein: CASSPRGGHPLNTGELFF

V gene: TRBV9
CDR3 protein: CASSAPIGQGRSYGYTF

V gene: TRBV11-2
CDR3 protein: CASSSLSGSPTGELFF

V gene: TRBV28
CDR3 protein: CASIPRTGLAKNIQYF

V gene: TRBV28
CDR3 protein: CASSQETGTGDYQPQHF